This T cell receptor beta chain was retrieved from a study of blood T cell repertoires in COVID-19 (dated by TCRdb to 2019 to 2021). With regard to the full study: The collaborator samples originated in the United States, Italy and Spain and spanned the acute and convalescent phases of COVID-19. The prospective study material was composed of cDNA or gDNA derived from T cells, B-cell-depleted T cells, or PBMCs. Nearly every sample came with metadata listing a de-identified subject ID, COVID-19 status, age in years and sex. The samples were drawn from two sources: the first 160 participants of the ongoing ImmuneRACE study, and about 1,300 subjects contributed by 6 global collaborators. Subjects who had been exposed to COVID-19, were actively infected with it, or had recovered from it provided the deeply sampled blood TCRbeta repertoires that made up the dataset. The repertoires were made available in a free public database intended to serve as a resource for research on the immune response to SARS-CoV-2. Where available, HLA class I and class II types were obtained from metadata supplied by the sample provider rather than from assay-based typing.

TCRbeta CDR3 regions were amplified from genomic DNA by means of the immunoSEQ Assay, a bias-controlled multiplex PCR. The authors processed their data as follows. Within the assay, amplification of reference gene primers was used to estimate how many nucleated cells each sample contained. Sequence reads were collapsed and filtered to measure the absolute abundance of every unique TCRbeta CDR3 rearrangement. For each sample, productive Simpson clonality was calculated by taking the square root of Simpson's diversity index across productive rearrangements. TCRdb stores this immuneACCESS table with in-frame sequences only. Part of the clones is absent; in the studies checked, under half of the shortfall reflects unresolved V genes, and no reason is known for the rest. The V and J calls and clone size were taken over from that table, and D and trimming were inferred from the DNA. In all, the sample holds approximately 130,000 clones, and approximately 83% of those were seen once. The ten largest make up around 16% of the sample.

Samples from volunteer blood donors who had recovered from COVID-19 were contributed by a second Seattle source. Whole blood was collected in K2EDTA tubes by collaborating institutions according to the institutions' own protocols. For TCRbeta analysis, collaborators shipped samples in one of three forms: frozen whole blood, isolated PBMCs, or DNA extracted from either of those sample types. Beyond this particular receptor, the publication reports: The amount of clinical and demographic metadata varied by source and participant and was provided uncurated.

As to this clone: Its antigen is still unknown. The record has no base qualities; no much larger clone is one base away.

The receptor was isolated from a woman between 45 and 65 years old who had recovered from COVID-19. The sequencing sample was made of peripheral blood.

The encoded CDR3 is CASSQGPGGRSPLHF. The DNA sequence is TGTGCCAGCAGCCAAGGGCCAGGGGGCAGATCACCCCTCCACTTT. Recombination connected TRBV3-1 (or the pseudogene TRBV3-2) to TRBJ1-6, with 8 bases in between that match TRBD1. From the germline V gene (reference sequence), CDR1 is LGHDT and CDR2 is YNNKEL. The germline V end is reduced by 1 base and the J end by 10 bases; junction bases left unmatched: 6. The CDR3 runs 15 residues from the cysteine to the phenylalanine. Only the CDR3 portion is preserved as DNA: 45 bases, with reading frame beginning at the first base.